This T cell receptor (beta chain) was obtained from a study of beta chain features in type 1 diabetes. About the research overall: Patients were similar to healthy donors in age and gender (as well as in cell yields).

V was trimmed by 7 bases and J by 5 bases, leaving 18 bases between them. CDR3 length: 15 residues. Germline V gene sequence: CDR1 MNHNY, CDR2 SVGAGI (reference sequence). The study's findings and limits: A pattern of fewer insertions and more deletions at VDJ junctions was seen in type 1 diabetes patients. There was a moderate but significant shortening of TCRB CDR3s in all four CD4+ subsets of Type 1 diabetes patients.

This clone has more than one count but fewer than ten. Its cognate antigen is unknown. TCRB transcripts that were expressed got sequenced, as all of the isolated RNA had been reverse transcribed. TCRdb's table, derived via immunoSEQ multiplex PCR, lists solely in-frame clones and lacks some. Among under 450,000 clones listed, 11% to 15% were seen once. The receptor's source is a man aged 30 to 39 in good health. Sequencing used naive CD4+ T cells from blood. The chain links TRBV6-6 to TRBJ2-1; D is uncertain. The CDR3 protein is CASKSWQQTHNEQFF. CDR3 bases: TGTGCCAGCAAGTCCTGGCAACAGACCCACAATGAGCAGTTCTTC.